This TCR beta chain was observed in a study of identical twins. TCRdb reprocessed the 5' RACE reads with MiXCR, giving one entry per CDR3 protein. The sample contains 1.5 million or so distinct CDR3 sequences, about 32% of which appear only once. V shed 4 bases and J shed 5 bases, with 14 bases lying between them. This CDR3 has 13 amino acids. Germline lookup yields CDR1 SQVTM and CDR2 ANQGSEA. The rearrangement joins TRBV29-1 to TRBJ1-2, with D tentatively TRBD1 (6 bases). The TCR originated in a newborn girl in good health. Material: cord blood. This CDR3 reads CSVGAGEGYGYTF. CDR3 nucleotide sequence: TGCAGCGTTGGGGCAGGGGAGGGATATGGCTACACCTTC.